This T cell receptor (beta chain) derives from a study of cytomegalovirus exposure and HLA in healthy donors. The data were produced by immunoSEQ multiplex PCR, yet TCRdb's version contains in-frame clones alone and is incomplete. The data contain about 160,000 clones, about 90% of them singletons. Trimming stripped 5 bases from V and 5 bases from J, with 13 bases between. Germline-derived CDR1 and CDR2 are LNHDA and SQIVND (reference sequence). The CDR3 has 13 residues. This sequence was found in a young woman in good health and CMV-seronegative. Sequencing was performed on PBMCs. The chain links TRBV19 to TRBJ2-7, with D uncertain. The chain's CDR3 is CASSEDLPDEQYF. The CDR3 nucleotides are TGTGCCAGTAGTGAGGACCTACCGGACGAGCAGTACTTC.